Below, one TCR beta chain is given with its context. This clone's antigen is unknown. No quality values exist for individual bases; no much larger clone is one base distant. The sample belongs to a study of coeliac disease (dated by TCRdb to between 2021 and 2024). Background for the entire study: Each coeliac patient fell into one of three classes: newly diagnosed active disease, refractory coeliac disease type I, or disease kept under control by a gluten-free diet. High-resolution HLA typing was unavailable, so biased TRBV7-2 usage was queried as a proof of principle. Small intestinal lymphocyte fractions from coeliac and non-coeliac patients were analysed in the study using next-generation sequencing of rearranged TRB and TRG CDR3 regions. The goal was to describe the TR repertoires of small intestinal T cells in active coeliac disease, in refractory type I coeliac disease, and in coeliac disease treated with a gluten-free diet. A total of some 30 patients were included in the full study, of whom roughly 22 had serologically confirmed coeliac disease and 8 were controls with non-small intestinal disorders. TRB sequencing succeeded for samples from 27 subjects, including about 25 paired bulk unsorted intraepithelial and lamina propria cell samples.

Library preparation employed the immunoSEQ multiplex PCR assay. Using reverse primers that targeted J gene segments together with forward primers that targeted V gene segments, the TR loci were amplified in a multiplexed PCR. Amplified CDR3 regions were sequenced on the Illumina HiSeq System. Per the original workflow: To strip out PCR and sequencing errors and collapse the data into unique sequences, a nearest-neighbour algorithm merged closely related reads. Two measures summarised the repertoires: clonality, and T cell density, defined as TR molecules per amount of genomic DNA input. Public TRs were defined as CDR3 amino acid sequences in at least 80% of unsorted samples, then tested for differential abundance between coeliac and control samples. Each lamina propria sample was queried against a list of 218 published gliadin-specific TRB sequences. Disease-group differences in clonality and density were tested with Kruskal-Wallis tests followed by Dunn post-tests. TCRdb re-hosts the immuneACCESS table, in-frame sequences only. Its copies lack some clones; in the studies checked, an unresolved V gene accounts for under half of them, and the cause for the rest is not known. Clone size and the V and J calls come from that table; the DNA yielded D and trimming. The sample table records thousands of clones; roughly 71% of these occur just once. Around 13% of the sample belongs to the ten largest clones.

Beyond this particular receptor, the publication reports: Lower clonality than in controls was observed in the TRB and TRG repertoires of active coeliac intraepithelial and lamina propria samples, suggesting that diverse T cells were recruited. Published gliadin-specific TRB sequences were detected in about 55% of the 18 coeliac lamina propria samples but in only 1 of 6 controls. The authors considered the approach unsuitable for unbiased detection of gliadin-specific T cells, which are scarce and rarely shared between patients. High-purity fractions were not obtained when intraepithelial cells were separated from lamina propria cells, so cross-contamination between compartments was possible. TRB repertoires were largely private; most amino acid sequences were unique to one sample, and V-gene usage did not differ significantly by disease group.

Aliquots of roughly 530,000 cells were frozen in DMSO/FBS in liquid nitrogen, and a single aliquot per fraction was used for sequencing. Every one of the 30 patients in the study had endoscopy and a small intestinal biopsy. To release lamina propria cells, the biopsy tissue left over after intraepithelial cell isolation was digested with collagenase. Genomic DNA was extracted from frozen unsorted cell fractions using the Qiagen DNeasy blood extraction kit. As encoded in the germline V gene, CDR1 is MDHEN while CDR2 is SYDVKM. The CDR3 has 12 amino acids, counting the end cysteine and phenylalanine. The only DNA kept is the CDR3, 36 bases in frame from the first base. Trimming at the junction amounts to 9 bases on V and 2 bases on J, and the germline ends lie 10 bases apart.

The sequence derives from a woman in her forties. The rearrangement joined TRBV28 to TRBJ2-5, with a tentative D gene TRBD2 over 5 matching bases. The sequenced sample was lymphocytes from the gut lamina propria. The cell subset or site label corresponds to: lamina propria cell (LPC) fraction of small intestinal biopsy. CDR3 reads: CASKTGQETQYF. The nucleotide sequence is TGTGCCAGTAAAACGGGACAAGAGACCCAGTACTTC.